This TCR beta chain comes out of a study of early T cells in non-severe SARS-CoV-2 infection. Study information: Bulk RNA from unsorted whole blood was sequenced; chains were unpaired. General study findings and limits: VDJdb-based annotation leaned toward anti-spike CD8 responses and missed private and CD4 specificities.

Tagging with unique molecular identifiers was applied to individual cDNA molecules. TCRdb reanalysed the 5' RACE reads using MiXCR and keeps one entry per CDR3 protein. The table has under 60,000 distinct CDR3 sequences, roughly 5.9% seen once. This clonotype was seen at least ten times. Its antigen is unidentified. Sequencing was carried out using whole blood. This receptor was identified in an adult who was a healthcare worker with PCR-confirmed SARS-CoV-2 infection or an uninfected control (not recorded which).

CDR3 bases: TGCGCCAGCAGCTTGCCCCCTCCCCAAGAGACCCAGTACTTC. The encoded protein is CASSLPPPQETQYF. The chain uses TRBV5-1 and TRBJ2-5; no firm D call. Germline loops: CDR1 SGHRS, CDR2 YFSETQ. V lost 1 base and J lost 1, with 8 bases in between. This CDR3 has 14 amino acids.